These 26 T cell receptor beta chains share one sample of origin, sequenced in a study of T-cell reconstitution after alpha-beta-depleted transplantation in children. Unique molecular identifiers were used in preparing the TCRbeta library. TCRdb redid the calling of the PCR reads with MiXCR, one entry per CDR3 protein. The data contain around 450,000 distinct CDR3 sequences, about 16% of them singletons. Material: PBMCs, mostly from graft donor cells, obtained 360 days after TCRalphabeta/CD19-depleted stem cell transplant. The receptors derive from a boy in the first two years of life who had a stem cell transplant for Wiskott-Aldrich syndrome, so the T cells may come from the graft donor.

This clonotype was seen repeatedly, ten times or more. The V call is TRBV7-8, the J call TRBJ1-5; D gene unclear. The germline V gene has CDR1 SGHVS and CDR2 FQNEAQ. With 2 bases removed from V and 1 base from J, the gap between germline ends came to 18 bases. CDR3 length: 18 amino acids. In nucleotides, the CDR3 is TGTGCCAGCAGCTTACGCGGGGTCTGGCCCCCAAGCAATCAGCCCCAGCATTTT. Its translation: CASSLRGVWPPSNQPQHF.

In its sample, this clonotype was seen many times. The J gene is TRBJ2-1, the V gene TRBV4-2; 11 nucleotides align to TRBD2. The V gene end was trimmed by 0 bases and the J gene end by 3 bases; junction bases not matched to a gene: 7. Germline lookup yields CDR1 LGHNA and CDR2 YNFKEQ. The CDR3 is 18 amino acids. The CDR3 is CASSQDPLTSGVYNEQFF. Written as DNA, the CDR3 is TGTGCCAGCAGCCAAGATCCCTTGACTAGCGGGGTCTACAATGAGCAGTTCTTC.

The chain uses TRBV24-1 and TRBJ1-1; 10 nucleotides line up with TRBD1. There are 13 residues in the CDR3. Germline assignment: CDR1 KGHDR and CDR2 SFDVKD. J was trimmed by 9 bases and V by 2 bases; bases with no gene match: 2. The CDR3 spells CATSDWTGGKAFF. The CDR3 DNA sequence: TGTGCCACCAGTGATTGGACAGGGGGGAAAGCTTTCTTT.

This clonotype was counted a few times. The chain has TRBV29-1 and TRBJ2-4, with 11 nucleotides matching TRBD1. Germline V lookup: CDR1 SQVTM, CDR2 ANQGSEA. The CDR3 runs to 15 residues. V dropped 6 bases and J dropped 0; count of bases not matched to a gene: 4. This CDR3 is CSVVGTGGAKNIQYF. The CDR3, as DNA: TGCAGCGTGGTAGGGACAGGGGGAGCCAAAAACATTCAGTACTTC.

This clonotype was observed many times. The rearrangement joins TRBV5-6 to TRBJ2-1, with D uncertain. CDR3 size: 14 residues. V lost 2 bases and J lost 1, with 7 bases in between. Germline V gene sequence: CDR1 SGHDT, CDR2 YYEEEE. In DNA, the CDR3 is TGTGCCAGCAGCTTATGGGGTTCCTACAATGAGCAGTTCTTC. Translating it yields CASSLWGSYNEQFF.

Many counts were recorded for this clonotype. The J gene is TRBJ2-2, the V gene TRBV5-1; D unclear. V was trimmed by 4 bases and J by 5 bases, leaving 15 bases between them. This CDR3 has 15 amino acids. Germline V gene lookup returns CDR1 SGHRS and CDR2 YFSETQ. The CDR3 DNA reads TGCGCCAGCAGCCTGACCGGCCTGAGGACCGGGGAGCTGTTTTTT. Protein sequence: CASSLTGLRTGELFF.

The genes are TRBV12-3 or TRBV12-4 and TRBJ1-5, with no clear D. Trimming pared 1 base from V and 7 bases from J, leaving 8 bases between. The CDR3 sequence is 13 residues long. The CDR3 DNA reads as TGTGCCAGCAGTTTAGAAGGGTGGCAGCCCCAGCATTTT. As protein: CASSLEGWQPQHF.

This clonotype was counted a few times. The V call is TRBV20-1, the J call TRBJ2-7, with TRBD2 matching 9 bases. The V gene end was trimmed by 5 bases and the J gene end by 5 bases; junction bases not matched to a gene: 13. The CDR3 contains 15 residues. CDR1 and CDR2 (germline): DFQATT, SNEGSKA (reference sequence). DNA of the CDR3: TGCAGTGCTGGAAGAGCGGGAGGAACCGTCCACGAGCAGTACTTC. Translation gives CSAGRAGGTVHEQYF.

The CDR3 sequence: CASSRIAGVENEQFF. Written as DNA, the CDR3 is TGTGCCAGCAGCCGAATAGCGGGAGTCGAGAATGAGCAGTTCTTC. This chain connects TRBV7-9 to TRBJ2-1, with TRBD2 matching over 9 bases. The CDR3 loop spans 15 amino acids. Germline V CDR1 and CDR2: SEHNR, FQNEAQ (reference sequence). V was clipped by 5 bases and J by 7 bases; unmatched bases: 9.

Here the CDR3 DNA reads TGTGCCAGCAGCCCAACGACAGGGACTAATTCACCCCTCCACTTT. Its translation is CASSPTTGTNSPLHF. The J gene is TRBJ1-6, the V gene TRBV12-3 or TRBV12-4, with TRBD1 matching over 7 bases. CDR3 length: 15 residues. Losses at the gene ends were 6 bases for V and 6 bases for J; bases not matched to a gene: 8.

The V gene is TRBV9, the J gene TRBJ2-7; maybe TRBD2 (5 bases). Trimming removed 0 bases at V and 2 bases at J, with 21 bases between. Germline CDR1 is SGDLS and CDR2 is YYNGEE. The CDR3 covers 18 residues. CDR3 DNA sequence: TGTGCCAGCAGCGTAGAGCCCTACGCTAGCCTTCCTACCTACGAGCAGTACTTC. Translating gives CASSVEPYASLPTYEQYF.

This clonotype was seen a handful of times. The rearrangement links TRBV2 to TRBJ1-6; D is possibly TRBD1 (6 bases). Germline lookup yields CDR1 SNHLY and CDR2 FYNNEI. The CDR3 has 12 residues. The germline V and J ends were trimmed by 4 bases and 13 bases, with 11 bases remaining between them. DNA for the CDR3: TGTGCCAGCAGTGTACAGGGTTTGCCCCTCCACTTT. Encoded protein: CASSVQGLPLHF. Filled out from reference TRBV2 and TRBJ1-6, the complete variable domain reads EPEVTQTPSHQVTQMGQEVILRCVPISNHLYFYWYRQILGQKVEFLVSFYNNEISEKSEIFDDQFSVERPDGSNFTLKIRSTKLEDSAMYFCASSVQGLPLHFGNGTRLTVT.

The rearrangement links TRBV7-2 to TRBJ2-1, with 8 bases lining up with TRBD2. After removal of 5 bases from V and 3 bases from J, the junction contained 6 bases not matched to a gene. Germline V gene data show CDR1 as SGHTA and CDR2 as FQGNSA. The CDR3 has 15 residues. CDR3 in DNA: TGTGCCAGCAGCATGGGACTAGTCAGCTACAATGAGCAGTTCTTC. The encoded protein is CASSMGLVSYNEQFF. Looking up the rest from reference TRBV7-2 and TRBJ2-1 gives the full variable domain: GAGVSQSPSNKVTEKGKDVELRCDPISGHTALYWYRQSLGQGLEFLIYFQGNSAPDKSGLPSDRFSAERTGGSVSTLTIQRTQQEDSAVYLCASSMGLVSYNEQFFGPGTRLTVL.

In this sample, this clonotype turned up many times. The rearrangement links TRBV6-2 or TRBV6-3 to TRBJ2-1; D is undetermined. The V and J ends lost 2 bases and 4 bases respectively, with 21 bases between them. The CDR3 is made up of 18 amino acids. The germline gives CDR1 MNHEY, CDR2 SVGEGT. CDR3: CASSYPPVSFILYNEQFF. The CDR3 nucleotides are TGTGCCAGCAGTTACCCCCCGGTCAGTTTCATACTTTACAATGAGCAGTTCTTC.

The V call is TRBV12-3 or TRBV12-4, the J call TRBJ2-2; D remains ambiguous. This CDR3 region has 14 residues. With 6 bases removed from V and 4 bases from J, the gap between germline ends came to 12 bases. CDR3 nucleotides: TGTGCCAGCAGACAGCAGGCCGTCACCGGGGAGCTGTTTTTT. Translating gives CASRQQAVTGELFF.

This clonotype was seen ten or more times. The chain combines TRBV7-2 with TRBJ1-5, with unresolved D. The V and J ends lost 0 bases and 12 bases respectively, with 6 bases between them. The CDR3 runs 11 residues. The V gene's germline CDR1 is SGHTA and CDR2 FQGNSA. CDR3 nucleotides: TGTGCCAGCAGCTTAGCGCACTTCCAGCATTTT. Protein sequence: CASSLAHFQHF.

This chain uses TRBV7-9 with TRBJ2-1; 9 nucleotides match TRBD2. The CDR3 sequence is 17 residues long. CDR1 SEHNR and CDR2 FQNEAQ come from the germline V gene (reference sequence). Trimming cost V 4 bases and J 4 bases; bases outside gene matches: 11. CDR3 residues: CASSSLKVAGVYNEQFF. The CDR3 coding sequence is TGTGCCAGCAGCTCCCTTAAGGTAGCGGGGGTTTACAATGAGCAGTTCTTC. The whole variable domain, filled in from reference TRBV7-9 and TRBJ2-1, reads DTGVSQNPRHKITKRGQNVTFRCDPISEHNRLYWYRQTLGQGPEFLTYFQNEAQLEKSRLLSDRFSAERPKGSFSTLEIQRTEQGDSAMYLCASSSLKVAGVYNEQFFGPGTRLTVL.

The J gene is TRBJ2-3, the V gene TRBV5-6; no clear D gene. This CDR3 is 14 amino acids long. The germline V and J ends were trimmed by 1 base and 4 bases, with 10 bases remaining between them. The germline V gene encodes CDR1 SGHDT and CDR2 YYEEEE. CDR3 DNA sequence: TGTGCCAGCAGCTTGAATAGGGCTGCAGATACGCAGTATTTT. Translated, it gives CASSLNRAADTQYF. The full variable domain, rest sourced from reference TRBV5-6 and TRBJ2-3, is DAGVTQSPTHLIKTRGQQVTLRCSPKSGHDTVSWYQQALGQGPQFIFQYYEEEERQRGNFPDRFSGHQFPNYSSELNVNALLLGDSALYLCASSLNRAADTQYFGPGTRLTVL.

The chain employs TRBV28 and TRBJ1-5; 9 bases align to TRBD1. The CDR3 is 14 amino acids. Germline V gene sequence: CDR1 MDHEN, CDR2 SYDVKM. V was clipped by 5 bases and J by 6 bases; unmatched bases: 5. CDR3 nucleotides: TGTGCCAGCAGTCTTAGACAGGGGGTTCAGCCCCAGCATTTT. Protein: CASSLRQGVQPQHF.

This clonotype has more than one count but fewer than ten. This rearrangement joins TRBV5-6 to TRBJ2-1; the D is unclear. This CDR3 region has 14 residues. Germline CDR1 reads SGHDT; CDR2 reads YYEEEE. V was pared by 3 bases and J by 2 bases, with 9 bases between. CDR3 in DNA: TGTGCCAGCAGCTCAGTAAGGGCCTACAATGAGCAGTTCTTC. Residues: CASSSVRAYNEQFF.

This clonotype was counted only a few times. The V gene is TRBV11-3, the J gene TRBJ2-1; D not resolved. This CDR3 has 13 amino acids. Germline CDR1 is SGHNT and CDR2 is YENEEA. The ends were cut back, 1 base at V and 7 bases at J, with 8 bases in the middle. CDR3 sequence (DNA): TGTGCCAGCAGCTTAGCCCTAGGGAATGAGCAGTTCTTC. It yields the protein CASSLALGNEQFF.

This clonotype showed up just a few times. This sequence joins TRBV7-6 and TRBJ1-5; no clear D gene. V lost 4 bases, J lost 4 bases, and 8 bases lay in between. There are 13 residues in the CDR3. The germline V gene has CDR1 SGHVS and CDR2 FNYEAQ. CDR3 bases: TGTGCCAGCAGCTCCGATTGGAATCAGCCCCAGCATTTT. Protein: CASSSDWNQPQHF.

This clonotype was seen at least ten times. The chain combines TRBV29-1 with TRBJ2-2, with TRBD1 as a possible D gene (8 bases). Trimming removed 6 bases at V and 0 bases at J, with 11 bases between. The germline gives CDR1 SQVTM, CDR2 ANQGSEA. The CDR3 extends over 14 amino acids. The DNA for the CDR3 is TGCAGCGTACAGGGGGGGACGAACACCGGGGAGCTGTTTTTT. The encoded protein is CSVQGGTNTGELFF.

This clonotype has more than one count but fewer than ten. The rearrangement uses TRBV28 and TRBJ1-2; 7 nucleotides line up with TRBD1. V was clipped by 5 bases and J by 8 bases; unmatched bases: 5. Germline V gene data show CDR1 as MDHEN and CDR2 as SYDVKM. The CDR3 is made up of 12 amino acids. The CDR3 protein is CASSPLDRGYTF. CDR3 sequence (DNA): TGTGCCAGCAGTCCCCTGGACAGGGGCTACACCTTC.

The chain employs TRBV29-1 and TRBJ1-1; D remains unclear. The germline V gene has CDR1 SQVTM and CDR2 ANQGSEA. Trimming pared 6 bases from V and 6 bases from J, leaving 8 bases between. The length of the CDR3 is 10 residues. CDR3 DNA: TGCAGCGTGGTTGGGGCTGAAGCTTTCTTT. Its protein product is CSVVGAEAFF.

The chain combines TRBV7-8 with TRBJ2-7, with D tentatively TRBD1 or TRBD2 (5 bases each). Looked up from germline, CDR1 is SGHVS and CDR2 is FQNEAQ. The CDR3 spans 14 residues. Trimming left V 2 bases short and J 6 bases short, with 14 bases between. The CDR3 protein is CASSLTREPREQYF. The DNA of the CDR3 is TGTGCCAGCAGCTTAACCAGGGAGCCCCGCGAGCAGTACTTC.